Described below is a single T cell receptor (beta chain) sequence and its context. Its antigen is currently unknown. The data derive from a study of long-term antiretroviral therapy in people with HIV. Points from the study as a whole: From the mid-2000s to the late 2010s, blood was obtained, possibly while participants received older ART regimens.

The CDR3 is 10 residues long. Germline CDR1 MNHNS, CDR2 SASEGT. Trimming shortened V by 10 bases and J by 5 bases, and 9 bases separated the two germline ends. Running of the v3.0 immunoSEQ assay took place at survey level. Using immunoSEQ multiplex PCR, the repertoire was profiled, and TCRdb retains in-frame clones only, with some absent. The data contain about 31,000 clones, approximately 92% of them singletons. This sequence originates from a woman aged 40-49 years with HIV. This sample comprised unsorted PBMCs, obtained 5 to 5.5 years after starting antiretroviral therapy. J is TRBJ2-7 and V is TRBV6-1; D is unclear. In DNA form, the CDR3 reads TGTGCCACCGGTTACCACGAGCAGTACTTC. Its protein product is CATGYHEQYF.